This T cell receptor (beta chain) was sequenced in a study of blood T cell repertoires in COVID-19. CDR1 is DFQATT and CDR2 is SNEGSKA in the germline V gene (reference sequence). The CDR3 has 15 amino acids. Trimming took 4 bases from V and 2 from J; bases not matched to a gene: 9. Produced via immunoSEQ multiplex PCR; TCRdb's table is partial and in-frame only. The sample has under 30,000 clones, approximately 90% seen once. The TCR sequence derives from a man of 80 years or more with acute or convalescent COVID-19. The material sequenced was peripheral blood. The J gene is TRBJ2-3, the V gene TRBV20-1; 7 bases fit TRBD2. The CDR3 loop is CSANDWRGFTDTQYF. CDR3 bases: TGCAGTGCTAATGATTGGCGGGGGTTCACAGATACGCAGTATTTT.